This TCR beta chain is from a study of T cells after yellow fever vaccination. Broader study findings: Weaker overall, the secondary response nonetheless peaked faster (day 5 versus 15). Re-detected after boosting: most primary clones, approximately 97% of CD4 and over 80% of CD8. FACS-sorted repertoires might harbor abundant contaminating clonotypes from the bulk population.

This clonotype was counted between two and nine times. Its antigen is currently unknown. For TCR, cDNA came from 5'RACE template switching, which added a universal primer site and UMIs. MiXCR, applied by TCRdb to the 5' RACE reads, yields one record per CDR3 protein. The sample shows 450,000 to 550,000 distinct CDR3 sequences, just over 20% of them seen only once. Per germline, CDR1 ENHRY and CDR2 SYGVKD. V lost 6 bases, J lost 2 bases, and 9 bases stayed unmatched. The CDR3 is made up of 16 amino acids. This receptor was identified in a man between 18 and 35 years old who received the YFV17D yellow fever vaccine. Sequencing used PBMCs, obtained less than 25 days after the first yellow fever vaccination. The chain carries TRBV10-3 and TRBJ2-3, with 9 positions matching TRBD2. For the CDR3, the DNA is TGTGCCATCAGCGCGTCTAGCGGGGCCTCCACAGATACGCAGTATTTT. Translating gives CAISASSGASTDTQYF.